A single sample is the source of the 10 T cell receptor beta chains below, sequenced in a study of blood T cell repertoires in COVID-19. Method: immunoSEQ multiplex PCR; TCRdb's copy keeps in-frame clones and lacks some. The data contain approximately 270,000 clones, approximately 90% of them seen just once; the ten biggest clones take up over 4%. The source material was PBMCs or T cells enriched from blood (not recorded which). The receptors originated from a woman under 40 with acute COVID-19.

The J gene is TRBJ2-1, the V gene TRBV11-2; D might be TRBD1 (6 bases). The V gene's germline CDR1 is SGHAT and CDR2 FQNNGV. The CDR3 totals 15 residues. Trimming pared 5 bases from V and 9 bases from J, leaving 20 bases between. The CDR3 coding sequence is TGTGCCAGCAGCCAGGGGACAAGCCTGTATGGTGAGCAGTTCTTC. This gives the protein CASSQGTSLYGEQFF.

The genes are TRBV24-1 and TRBJ2-2; TRBD2 matches at 7 bases. From germline, CDR1 is KGHDR and CDR2 SFDVKD. CDR3 length: 17 amino acids. Trimming cost V 1 base and J 0 bases; bases outside gene matches: 4. The CDR3 DNA follows: TGTGCCACCAGTGATTTCGGGGGGTTTCCGAACACCGGGGAGCTGTTTTTT. It specifies CATSDFGGFPNTGELFF.

The CDR3 spells CASSQAHGLSSGNTIYF. CDR3 in DNA: TGCGCCAGCAGCCAAGCCCACGGTCTTTCCTCTGGAAACACCATATATTTT. This sequence joins TRBV4-1 and TRBJ1-3; D gene unclear. The CDR3 totals 17 residues. From germline, CDR1 is MGHRA and CDR2 YSYEKL. V lost 1 base, J lost 0 bases, and 13 bases lay in between.

V is TRBV3-1 (or the pseudogene TRBV3-2) and J is TRBJ2-2; TRBD2 might be the D (5 bases). The V gene's germline CDR1 is LGHDT and CDR2 YNNKEL (reference sequence). This CDR3 has 17 residues. Trimming removed 6 bases at V and 5 bases at J, with 22 bases between. CDR3 sequence: CASSHEGGSAFTGELFF. As DNA, the CDR3 is TGTGCCAGCAGTCATGAGGGCGGGTCGGCGTTTACCGGGGAGCTGTTTTTT.

This rearrangement joins TRBV3-1 (or the pseudogene TRBV3-2) to TRBJ1-1; 7 nucleotides line up with TRBD1. The germline V gene encodes CDR1 LGHDT and CDR2 YNNKEL (reference sequence). The CDR3 sequence is 15 residues long. J was trimmed by 4 bases and V by 1 base; bases with no gene match: 6. CDR3 region: CASSQGDSRRTEAFF. CDR3 coding DNA: TGTGCCAGCAGCCAAGGGGACAGCCGACGCACTGAAGCTTTCTTT.

The chain carries TRBV28 and TRBJ1-2, with 7 bases lining up with TRBD1. The CDR3 loop spans 13 amino acids. Losses at the gene ends were 2 bases for V and 8 bases for J; bases not matched to a gene: 5. Germline loops: CDR1 MDHEN, CDR2 SYDVKM. The CDR3 bases are TGTGCCAGCAGTTTACAGGGGGGCGCCGGCTACACCTTC. It encodes CASSLQGGAGYTF.

The V call is TRBV7-6, the J call TRBJ2-7; maybe TRBD2 (5 bases). V lost 1 base and J 2 bases, leaving 12 bases between the germline ends. The CDR3 runs to 15 residues. Germline loops: CDR1 SGHVS, CDR2 FNYEAQ. CDR3 protein: CASSLGGSIPYEQYF. The CDR3 DNA is TGTGCCAGCAGCTTAGGTGGGAGTATCCCCTACGAGCAGTACTTC.

Comment on this clone: Other DNA variants within this sample encode the same CDR3. The chain recombines TRBV9 with TRBJ2-2, with D tentatively TRBD2 (5 bases). The V end lost 7 bases, the J end lost 0 bases, and 10 bases lay between the germline ends. This CDR3 contains 14 residues. Germline V gene sequence: CDR1 SGDLS, CDR2 YYNGEE. CDR3 amino acids: CASGERANTGELFF. The CDR3 DNA follows: TGTGCCAGCGGTGAGAGGGCGAACACCGGGGAGCTGTTTTTT.

The chain combines TRBV6-6 with TRBJ2-4, with 11 bases lining up with TRBD1. This CDR3 comprises 18 residues. In germline, CDR1 is MNHNY, CDR2 SVGAGI (reference sequence). The J segment lost 4 bases and the V segment lost 5 bases, leaving 13 bases of the junction unmatched. The CDR3 nucleotides read TGTGCCAGCAGTCCCCGGACAGGGGGCCAACCCCAGAAAAACATTCAGTACTTC. Amino acids: CASSPRTGGQPQKNIQYF.

In its sample, this clone was seen once. The chain carries TRBV27 and TRBJ1-5; D not certain. Trimming left V 2 bases short and J 4 bases short, with 9 bases between. This CDR3 spans 14 amino acids. Per the germline V gene, CDR1 is MNHEY and CDR2 is SMNVEV (reference sequence). CDR3 protein: CASSLIGGNQPQHF. The CDR3 DNA is TGTGCCAGCAGTTTAATAGGAGGGAATCAGCCCCAGCATTTT.